Detailed here is one TCR beta chain. What it binds is not known. Germline CDR1 LGHDT, CDR2 YNNKEL (reference sequence). The CDR3 extends over 16 amino acids. The germline V and J ends were trimmed by 1 base and 1 base, with 13 bases remaining between them. The data derive from a study of T cells in Graves' hyperthyroidism and ophthalmopathy. Study conclusions and caveats: Before onset, ophthalmopathy was predicted by the model a median around 6 months earlier. Appearing also in blood were most of the thyroid clonotypes expanded above 0.001.

Patients were excluded for uncontrolled infection, other autoimmune disease, pregnancy or lactation. What was amplified from RNA transcripts were TCR beta CDR3 regions. The HTBI set primed first-round TCR CDR3 RT-PCR. MiXCR, run by TCRdb on the multiplex PCR reads, gives a single entry per CDR3 protein. The sample lists around 390,000 distinct CDR3 sequences, more than 12% occurring once. The chain carries TRBV3-1 and TRBJ2-5; D is unresolved. This clonotype was obtained from a woman aged 25 to 39 with Graves' ophthalmopathy. The sample consisted of blood. This CDR3 reads CASSQVAGSPQETQYF. In DNA form, the CDR3 reads TGTGCCAGCAGCCAAGTCGCAGGATCACCCCAAGAGACCCAGTACTTC.